This T cell receptor (beta chain) was captured in a study of OX40 agonist ivuxolimab in advanced cancers. On the study more broadly: As their treatment, patients were administered ivuxolimab, an agonistic anti-OX40 (CD134) antibody.

Sequencing used immunoSEQ multiplex PCR; TCRdb keeps in-frame clones, though not all of them. This table has tens of thousands of clones, 80% to 90% appearing once. CDR1 MNHNS and CDR2 SASEGT come from the germline V gene. Trimming removed 1 base from V and 3 bases from J; junction bases left unmatched: 14. The CDR3 has 18 residues. The receptor was isolated from an adult with an advanced solid tumor such as melanoma, head and neck, liver or kidney cancer. Sequencing used CD4+ or CD8+ T cells sorted from blood, obtained in a trial of the OX40 agonist ivuxolimab. The chain is built from TRBV6-1 and TRBJ2-7, with TRBD1 identical over 8 bases. CDR3 coding DNA: TGTGCCAGCAGTGAAGGCCTGCCCGGCAGGGGGCTAGTCTACGAGCAGTACTTC. As protein: CASSEGLPGRGLVYEQYF.